The 27 T cell receptor beta chains in this list originate from one sample, sequenced in a study of cytomegalovirus exposure and HLA in healthy donors. The PCR made use of 60 Vbeta and 13 Jbeta primers. Measured with immunoSEQ multiplex PCR; TCRdb has only the in-frame clones, and not every one. The table lists 150,000 to 200,000 clones, 8.5% to 10% of them singletons, with roughly 1.4% in the top ten. Sequencing was carried out using PBMCs. These receptors came from a woman younger than 45 in good health and CMV-seropositive.

V and J are TRBV15 and TRBJ2-2; perhaps TRBD1 as D (6 bases). V lost 1 base and J lost 5, with 17 bases in between. Germline CDR1 and CDR2: LNHNV and YYDKDF (reference sequence). The CDR3 totals 17 residues. Here the CDR3 DNA reads TGTGCCACCAGCAGAGGTGCCGGGACACCGAGGACCGGGGAGCTGTTTTTT. As protein: CATSRGAGTPRTGELFF.

This clone was observed a handful of times. The chain uses TRBV4-1 and TRBJ2-1; 13 positions agree with TRBD2. V lost 4 bases, J lost 6 bases, and 6 bases stayed unmatched. Germline V gene lookup returns CDR1 MGHRA and CDR2 YSYEKL. This CDR3 region has 16 residues. The CDR3 DNA reads as TGCGCCAGCAGCCGCCGGACTAGCGGGAGTCTCAATGAGCAGTTCTTC. As protein: CASSRRTSGSLNEQFF.

As DNA, the CDR3 is TGTGCCAGTAGTATAATTAATAGAGGACAGGGGGCAACGAATGGCTACACCTTC. It encodes CASSIINRGQGATNGYTF. This chain uses TRBV19 with TRBJ1-2; 11 bases map to TRBD1. The trim removed 2 bases at V and 6 bases at J, leaving 14 bases unmatched. Per the germline V gene, CDR1 is LNHDA and CDR2 is SQIVND (reference sequence). The CDR3 is made up of 18 amino acids.

This clone was observed a few times. The chain links TRBV20-1 to TRBJ2-1; D perhaps matches TRBD2 (6 bases). The CDR3 has 11 residues. V lost 3 bases, J lost 9 bases, and 9 bases lay in between. CDR1 is DFQATT, CDR2 SNEGSKA, per germline (reference sequence). This CDR3 reads CSASSGGEQFF. The CDR3 nucleotides are TGCAGTGCTAGTTCCGGGGGTGAGCAGTTCTTC.

This chain uses TRBV19 with TRBJ2-5; 7 bases are shared with TRBD1. The CDR3 runs 15 residues. Germline V gene data show CDR1 as LNHDA and CDR2 as SQIVND (reference sequence). With V trimmed by 4 bases and J by 2 bases, 7 bases remained unmatched. The DNA of the CDR3 is TGTGCCAGTAGTAGGGGACAGAGATCTCAAGAGACCCAGTACTTC. Translation gives CASSRGQRSQETQYF.

V usage is TRBV5-1 and J usage is TRBJ2-3; 9 bases line up with TRBD1. The CDR3 consists of 15 residues. The trim removed 3 bases at V and 1 base at J, leaving 3 bases unmatched. Germline V lookup: CDR1 SGHRS, CDR2 YFSETQ. In DNA, the CDR3 is TGCGCCAGCAGCTGGACAGGGGCCCGCACAGATACGCAGTATTTT. It specifies CASSWTGARTDTQYF. The whole variable domain, remainder taken from reference TRBV5-1 and TRBJ2-3, is KAGVTQTPRYLIKTRGQQVTLSCSPISGHRSVSWYQQTPGQGLQFLFEYFSETQRNKGNFPGRFSGRQFSNSRSEMNVSTLELGDSALYLCASSWTGARTDTQYFGPGTRLTVL.

The V call is TRBV5-1, the J call TRBJ2-3; 9 bases are shared with TRBD2. In germline, CDR1 is SGHRS, CDR2 YFSETQ. There are 15 residues in the CDR3. V shed 2 bases and J 1 base; nucleotides not matched to a gene: 2. CDR3: CASSFSGSGTDTQYF. CDR3 DNA sequence: TGCGCCAGCAGCTTTAGCGGGAGCGGCACAGATACGCAGTATTTT.

The chain combines TRBV10-2 with TRBJ2-1; 7 nucleotides agree with TRBD2. CDR3 length: 19 residues. With V trimmed by 5 bases and J by 0 bases, 16 bases remained unmatched. Germline CDR1 reads WSHSY; CDR2 reads SAAADI. CDR3 sequence: CASSFPATSSSSSYNEQFF. In DNA form, the CDR3 reads TGCGCCAGCAGTTTCCCAGCGACTAGCTCCTCGAGCTCCTACAATGAGCAGTTCTTC.

This clone was counted a few times. This chain joins TRBV11-3 and TRBJ2-2, with TRBD2 as a possible D gene (5 bases). CDR1 and CDR2 from the germline V gene are SGHNT and YENEEA. V lost 1 base to trimming and J lost 0 bases, with 9 bases between them. This CDR3 contains 16 residues. CDR3 protein: CASSLALAPNTGELFF. In nucleotides, the CDR3 is TGTGCCAGCAGCTTAGCGCTAGCCCCGAACACCGGGGAGCTGTTTTTT.

V and J are TRBV11-2 and TRBJ1-4, with TRBD1 matching over 9 bases. The CDR3 sequence is 15 residues long. J lost 4 bases, V lost 2 bases, and 2 bases had no gene match. The germline CDR1 and CDR2 sequences are SGHAT and FQNNGV. The CDR3 sequence is CASSLRGQGNEKLFF. In DNA, the CDR3 is TGTGCCAGCAGCTTAAGGGGACAGGGTAATGAAAAACTGTTTTTT.

The table lists this clone with a few counts. This chain links TRBV27 with TRBJ1-1; D not certain. In germline, CDR1 is MNHEY, CDR2 SMNVEV (reference sequence). V was trimmed by 1 base and J by 0 bases, leaving 12 bases between them. This CDR3 spans 16 amino acids. CDR3: CASSLLQELMNTEAFF. CDR3 coding DNA: TGTGCCAGCAGTTTATTGCAGGAACTCATGAACACTGAAGCTTTCTTT.

This clone appeared a few times. The V and J genes are TRBV27 and TRBJ1-2; D remains ambiguous. The germline V gene has CDR1 MNHEY and CDR2 SMNVEV (reference sequence). The CDR3 is 12 amino acids. Trimming took off 5 bases at V and 13 bases at J, with 17 bases between the two ends. CDR3 protein: CASSLSTPGVTF. In DNA form, the CDR3 reads TGTGCCAGCAGTCTCTCAACCCCCGGTGTCACCTTC.

The genes are TRBV5-1 and TRBJ2-3, with D maybe TRBD1 (6 bases). The germline gives CDR1 SGHRS, CDR2 YFSETQ. This CDR3 is built from 12 residues. V lost 3 bases, J lost 9 bases, and 11 bases lay in between. The CDR3 sequence: CASSSNRVTQYF. The CDR3 nucleotides read TGCGCCAGCAGCTCAAACAGGGTCACGCAGTATTTT.

The chain carries TRBV6-4 and TRBJ1-3; D gene uncertain. Trimming shortened V by 7 bases and J by 5 bases, and 12 bases separated the two germline ends. CDR3 length: 13 residues. Germline lookup yields CDR1 MRHNA and CDR2 SNTAGT. For the CDR3, the DNA is TGTGCCAGCAAGTCATCTCCTAGAAACACCATATATTTT. Its protein product is CASKSSPRNTIYF.

V and J are TRBV5-1 and TRBJ2-3, with D possibly being TRBD2 (5 bases). Germline-derived CDR1 and CDR2 are SGHRS and YFSETQ. CDR3 size: 16 residues. V was pared by 2 bases and J by 4 bases, with 17 bases between. In DNA, the CDR3 is TGCGCCAGCAGCTTTTATTTATCAAACGGGGCAGATACGCAGTATTTT. This gives the protein CASSFYLSNGADTQYF.

The rearrangement links TRBV5-1 to TRBJ1-1; TRBD1 aligns across 9 bases. CDR3 length: 14 amino acids. With 2 bases clipped from V and 4 bases from J, the junction kept 3 bases outside the gene matches. Germline values: CDR1 SGHRS, CDR2 YFSETQ. The CDR3 DNA reads TGCGCCAGCAGCTTAAGACAGGGGGGCACTGAAGCTTTCTTT. This encodes CASSLRQGGTEAFF.

This clone was seen a handful of times. The V and J genes are TRBV13 and TRBJ2-2; D is possibly TRBD1 (6 bases). The CDR3 consists of 13 residues. The ends were cut back, 3 bases at V and 6 bases at J, with 8 bases in the middle. Per germline, CDR1 PRHDT and CDR2 FYEKMQ (reference sequence). The CDR3 sequence: CASSFRGSGELFF. DNA of the CDR3: TGTGCCAGCAGCTTCAGGGGATCCGGGGAGCTGTTTTTT.

CDR3 DNA: TGTGCCAGTAGAAATAGGGGCGATTATCGCACAGATACGCAGTATTTT. Protein product: CASRNRGDYRTDTQYF. This sequence joins TRBV19 and TRBJ2-3, with D perhaps matching TRBD1 (5 bases). The CDR3 covers 16 residues. The germline gives CDR1 LNHDA, CDR2 SQIVND (reference sequence). Trimming pared 6 bases from V and 1 base from J, leaving 17 bases between. The variable domain in full, with the rest retrieved from reference TRBV19 and TRBJ2-3, is DGGITQSPKYLFRKEGQNVTLSCEQNLNHDAMYWYRQDPGQGLRLIYYSQIVNDFQKGDIAEGYSVSREKKESFPLTVTSAQKNPTAFYLCASRNRGDYRTDTQYFGPGTRLTVL.

This chain connects TRBV7-9 to TRBJ2-7; D remains unclear. CDR3 length equals 14 residues. Germline V CDR1 and CDR2: SEHNR, FQNEAQ (reference sequence). V gave up 5 bases and J gave up 6 bases, with 17 bases separating them. The CDR3: CASSPSQAYGEQYF. The CDR3 DNA is TGTGCCAGCAGCCCCAGTCAGGCATATGGCGAGCAGTACTTC.

The rearrangement uses TRBV2 and TRBJ2-7; TRBD2 might be the D (5 bases). The germline V and J ends were trimmed by 10 bases and 7 bases, with 23 bases remaining between them. CDR3 length: 14 residues. CDR1 is SNHLY and CDR2 is FYNNEI in the germline V gene. CDR3 DNA: TGTGCCAAGTCCTACTCCGGCTCAACGGGGGAGCAGTACTTC. It encodes CAKSYSGSTGEQYF.

The chain carries TRBV2 and TRBJ1-5, with 9 nucleotides matching TRBD1. The CDR3 extends over 14 amino acids. Germline V gene sequence: CDR1 SNHLY, CDR2 FYNNEI. Trimming removed 10 bases from V and 6 bases from J; junction bases left unmatched: 10. The CDR3 nucleotides are TGTGCCACGGATTCACAGGGGGCTACTCAGCCCCAGCATTTT. As protein: CATDSQGATQPQHF.

This clone has just a few counts. J is TRBJ2-7 and V is TRBV2; perhaps TRBD2 as D (5 bases). With 6 bases removed from V and 2 bases from J, the gap between germline ends came to 8 bases. CDR3 length: 12 residues. Germline CDR1 reads SNHLY; CDR2 reads FYNNEI. CDR3 in amino acids: CASSQEAYEQYF. CDR3 nucleotide sequence: TGTGCCAGCAGCCAGGAGGCCTACGAGCAGTACTTC.

This clone was observed a handful of times. V is TRBV4-2 and J is TRBJ2-5; 7 nucleotides match TRBD2. The length of the CDR3 is 14 residues. V was clipped by 0 bases and J by 7 bases; unmatched bases: 5. Germline CDR1 LGHNA, CDR2 YNFKEQ. The CDR3 loop reads CASSQEPSGTTQYF. The CDR3 bases are TGTGCCAGCAGCCAAGAGCCTAGCGGAACGACCCAGTACTTC.

This clone was observed a handful of times. The CDR3 loop is CAWSPGHGYGYTF. CDR3 bases: TGTGCCTGGAGCCCCGGACATGGATATGGCTACACCTTC. V and J are TRBV30 and TRBJ1-2, with a weak D call TRBD1 (5 bases). Germline CDR1 GTSNPN, CDR2 SVGIG (reference sequence). This CDR3 contains 13 residues. V gave up 3 bases and J gave up 5 bases, with 13 bases separating them.

The chain joins TRBV29-1 to TRBJ2-6; 9 bases are shared with TRBD1. With 7 bases clipped from V and 4 bases from J, the junction kept 5 bases outside the gene matches. The CDR3 is made up of 14 amino acids. Germline values: CDR1 SQVTM, CDR2 ANQGSEA. The CDR3 bases are TGCAGCGCCGGACAGGGGTACGGGGCCAACGTCCTGACTTTC. Translated: CSAGQGYGANVLTF.

This clone showed up just a few times. The chain couples TRBV2 to TRBJ2-3; 9 bases are shared with TRBD2. Germline CDR1 is SNHLY and CDR2 is FYNNEI. Trimming at V came to 11 bases and at J to 2 bases, leaving 8 bases not matched to a gene. The CDR3 sequence is 14 residues long. The CDR3 region has the DNA TGTGCCGTCCTGACTAGCGGTCCCACAGATACGCAGTATTTT. Translating gives CAVLTSGPTDTQYF.

In this sample, this clone turned up a few times. This chain joins TRBV18 and TRBJ2-7; D remains unclear. The ends were cut back, 3 bases at V and 8 bases at J, with 8 bases in the middle. This CDR3 is built from 11 residues. Germline V gene data show CDR1 as KGHSH and CDR2 as LQKENI. The CDR3 DNA reads TGTGCCAGCTCACCTGATAGCCAGCAGTACTTC. This translates into CASSPDSQQYF.